Below are 29 T cell receptor beta chains sequenced from a single sample in a study of cytomegalovirus exposure and HLA in healthy donors. Amplification used 60 Vbeta primers and 13 Jbeta primers. Clones were sequenced by immunoSEQ multiplex PCR, and TCRdb holds only the in-frame ones, with some missing. Here the sample spans around 120,000 clones, around 85% being singletons. Sequenced: PBMCs. These receptors were collected from a boy between 10 and 17 years old in good health and CMV-seronegative.

This clone was observed a single time. V and J are TRBV2 and TRBJ2-3; 11 nucleotides match TRBD2. The germline gives CDR1 SNHLY, CDR2 FYNNEI. The V segment lost 7 bases and the J segment 2 bases; nucleotides outside the gene matches: 11. The CDR3 has 17 residues. This chain's CDR3 is CASNPSLLAGATDTQYF. CDR3 coding DNA: TGTGCCAGCAACCCTTCACTACTAGCGGGGGCCACAGATACGCAGTATTTT. Using reference TRBV2 and TRBJ2-3 for the parts outside the CDR3, the full variable domain is EPEVTQTPSHQVTQMGQEVILRCVPISNHLYFYWYRQILGQKVEFLVSFYNNEISEKSEIFDDQFSVERPDGSNFTLKIRSTKLEDSAMYFCASNPSLLAGATDTQYFGPGTRLTVL.

The rearrangement uses TRBV4-2 and TRBJ2-7, with D possibly matching TRBD2 (5 bases). This CDR3 region has 15 residues. Trimming pared 0 bases from V and 3 bases from J, leaving 12 bases between. In germline, CDR1 is LGHNA, CDR2 YNFKEQ. The CDR3 DNA is TGTGCCAGCAGCCAAGAGCGGGCTAGTTACTACGAGCAGTACTTC. It encodes CASSQERASYYEQYF.

The rearrangement joins TRBV5-6 to TRBJ2-5; the D gene is possibly TRBD2 (5 bases). Trimming pared 4 bases from V and 5 bases from J, leaving 15 bases between. The CDR3 has 14 residues. Germline V gene data show CDR1 as SGHDT and CDR2 as YYEEEE. CDR3 region: CASSEAGVGETQYF. In nucleotides, the CDR3 is TGTGCCAGCAGCGAGGCCGGGGTGGGGGAGACCCAGTACTTC. The full variable domain, in which reference TRBV5-6 and TRBJ2-5 provide the parts outside the CDR3, is DAGVTQSPTHLIKTRGQQVTLRCSPKSGHDTVSWYQQALGQGPQFIFQYYEEEERQRGNFPDRFSGHQFPNYSSELNVNALLLGDSALYLCASSEAGVGETQYFGPGTRLLVL.

The gene calls are TRBV4-1 and TRBJ2-5, with 14 bases matching TRBD2. Germline-derived CDR1 and CDR2 are MGHRA and YSYEKL. The junction had 3 bases not matched to a gene; V was cut back by 0 bases and J by 3 bases. The CDR3 is 17 amino acids. The CDR3 protein is CASSQERGLAGEETQYF. For the CDR3, the DNA is TGCGCCAGCAGCCAAGAACGGGGACTAGCGGGAGAAGAGACCCAGTACTTC.

This sequence joins TRBV25-1 and TRBJ2-7; maybe TRBD1 (6 bases). The CDR3 length is 15 residues. V lost 4 bases to trimming and J lost 2 bases, with 15 bases between them. The germline gives CDR1 MGHDK, CDR2 SYGVNS. CDR3 protein: CASSGNRVYPYEQYF. CDR3 DNA sequence: TGTGCCAGCAGTGGAAACAGGGTCTACCCCTACGAGCAGTACTTC.

Concerning this clone: An end of the junction does not agree with germline; a read error may underlie this. J is TRBJ2-3 and V is TRBV27; 13 bases map to TRBD2. The CDR3 is 13 amino acids. Germline CDR1 reads MNHEY; CDR2 reads SMNVEV (reference sequence). The CDR3 is CASRPLAGGPLHF. The CDR3 coding sequence is TGTGCCAGCAGACCACTAGCGGGGGGGCCCCTCCATTTT.

The chain has TRBV29-1 and TRBJ2-1; 9 bases align to TRBD2. The CDR3 spans 15 residues. The V segment lost 8 bases and the J segment 6 bases; nucleotides outside the gene matches: 14. Germline CDR1 and CDR2: SQVTM and ANQGSEA. The CDR3 spells CSIREGTSFANEQFF. In DNA, the CDR3 is TGCAGCATTAGAGAAGGGACTAGCTTCGCCAATGAGCAGTTCTTC.

The genes are TRBV19 and TRBJ1-5; D is perhaps TRBD1 (6 bases). There are 15 residues in the CDR3. With 7 bases removed from V and 0 bases from J, the gap between germline ends came to 13 bases. From germline, CDR1 is LNHDA and CDR2 SQIVND (reference sequence). The CDR3 region has the DNA TGTGCCAGTACCGTCGGGACAATTAGCAATCAGCCCCAGCATTTT. It yields the protein CASTVGTISNQPQHF.

The chain employs TRBV4-2 and TRBJ2-5, with D uncertain. V lost 1 base, J lost 1 base, and 7 bases lay in between. CDR3 length equals 14 residues. Germline lookup yields CDR1 LGHNA and CDR2 YNFKEQ. Here the CDR3 reads CASSQGGSQETQYF. In nucleotides, the CDR3 is TGTGCCAGCAGCCAAGGAGGATCCCAAGAGACCCAGTACTTC.

V is TRBV27 and J is TRBJ2-2; D perhaps matches TRBD1 (5 bases). This CDR3 has 14 residues. V lost 4 bases to trimming and J lost 5 bases, with 11 bases between them. CDR1 MNHEY and CDR2 SMNVEV come from the germline V gene (reference sequence). The DNA for the CDR3 is TGTGCCAGCAGTTACCAGGGATTGACCGGGGAGCTGTTTTTT. Translating gives CASSYQGLTGELFF.

CDR3 loop: CASSMYRDSHPYGYTF. DNA for the CDR3: TGTGCCAGTAGTATGTACCGGGACAGCCACCCCTATGGCTACACCTTC. The rearrangement uses TRBV19 and TRBJ1-2, with TRBD1 matching over 7 bases. V was clipped by 3 bases and J by 4 bases; unmatched bases: 11. The germline V gene has CDR1 LNHDA and CDR2 SQIVND (reference sequence). This CDR3 contains 16 residues.

V gene TRBV5-1 combines with J gene TRBJ1-5, with D unresolved. There are 15 residues in the CDR3. V was clipped by 2 bases and J by 5 bases, with 14 bases between them. Looked up from germline, CDR1 is SGHRS and CDR2 is YFSETQ. The CDR3 here is CASSLDNTRDQPQHF. CDR3 in DNA: TGCGCCAGCAGCTTAGACAACACCCGCGATCAGCCCCAGCATTTT. Full variable domain (outside the CDR3, taken from reference TRBV5-1 and TRBJ1-5): KAGVTQTPRYLIKTRGQQVTLSCSPISGHRSVSWYQQTPGQGLQFLFEYFSETQRNKGNFPGRFSGRQFSNSRSEMNVSTLELGDSALYLCASSLDNTRDQPQHFGDGTRLSIL.

The rearrangement links TRBV29-1 to TRBJ1-1; a weak D match, TRBD1 (5 bases). Germline V gene lookup returns CDR1 SQVTM and CDR2 ANQGSEA. The CDR3 loop spans 11 amino acids. Trimming removed 4 bases at V and 5 bases at J, with 8 bases between. The CDR3 sequence is CSVGGVTEAFF. In DNA, the CDR3 is TGCAGCGTTGGGGGGGTGACTGAAGCTTTCTTT.

This clone was seen only once. This chain joins TRBV29-1 and TRBJ1-4, with D possibly matching TRBD1 (6 bases). Germline-derived CDR1 and CDR2 are SQVTM and ANQGSEA. The CDR3 is made up of 17 amino acids. V was clipped by 5 bases and J by 7 bases, with 26 bases between them. CDR3 sequence reads: CSVKGPGTSNLSEKLFF. CDR3 sequence (DNA): TGCAGCGTTAAAGGACCCGGGACATCGAACCTAAGTGAAAAACTGTTTTTT.

The chain recombines TRBV7-9 with TRBJ1-2, with a tentative D call TRBD1 (5 bases). CDR3 length equals 16 residues. Between the trimmed V and J ends, which lost 0 bases and 8 bases, there was a span of 19 bases. Per the germline V gene, CDR1 is SEHNR and CDR2 is FQNEAQ (reference sequence). For the CDR3, the DNA is TGTGCCAGCAGCTTAGCGCCGGGGGTCCAGGCCTCAGGCTACACCTTC. This sequence encodes CASSLAPGVQASGYTF.

As concerns this clone: One junction end disagrees with the germline gene, perhaps due to a read error. Within the sample, other DNA sequences also encode this same CDR3. The chain couples TRBV6-1 to TRBJ1-5, with D unclear. Looked up from germline, CDR1 is MNHNS and CDR2 is SASEGT. The CDR3 has 13 residues. CDR3 nucleotide sequence: TGCGCCAGCAGTGGCCAAGAGGGCCAGCCCCAGCATTTT. Its protein is CASSGQEGQPQHF.

The rearrangement uses TRBV5-1 and TRBJ2-7; 8 bases are a match to TRBD1. The CDR3 covers 15 residues. V gave up 4 bases and J gave up 1 base; unmatched junction bases: 7. Germline V gives CDR1 SGHRS, CDR2 YFSETQ. CDR3 region: CASSPARTGSYEQYF. The CDR3, as DNA: TGCGCCAGCAGCCCCGCCAGGACAGGGTCCTACGAGCAGTACTTC.

DNA of the CDR3: TGTGCCAGTAGTATAACAGGGTCTGGAAACACCATATATTTT. Translation gives CASSITGSGNTIYF. The genes are TRBV19 and TRBJ1-3; D may be TRBD1 (6 bases). The CDR3 spans 14 residues. V lost 2 bases and J 1 base, leaving 6 bases between the germline ends. Germline V CDR1 and CDR2: LNHDA, SQIVND (reference sequence).

The count of this clone is one. The chain employs TRBV7-9 and TRBJ2-5, with 8 bases that match TRBD2. The CDR3 is made up of 16 amino acids. The V segment lost 4 bases and the J segment 2 bases; nucleotides outside the gene matches: 9. The V gene's germline CDR1 is SEHNR and CDR2 FQNEAQ (reference sequence). The CDR3 nucleotides read TGTGCCAGCAGCTCAACCTCTAGCGGGCGGCAAGAGACCCAGTACTTC. This gives the protein CASSSTSSGRQETQYF.

This chain joins TRBV18 and TRBJ2-3; D might be TRBD1 (6 bases). Trimming removed 6 bases at V and 0 bases at J, with 10 bases between. Germline loops: CDR1 KGHSH, CDR2 LQKENI. This CDR3 has 14 amino acids. CDR3 sequence: CASSPGTSTDTQYF. The CDR3 region has the DNA TGTGCCAGCTCGCCCGGGACAAGCACAGATACGCAGTATTTT. Complete variable domain (other parts from reference TRBV18 and TRBJ2-3): NAGVMQNPRHLVRRRGQEARLRCSPMKGHSHVYWYRQLPEEGLKFMVYLQKENIIDESGMPKERFSAEFPKEGPSILRIQQVVRGDSAAYFCASSPGTSTDTQYFGPGTRLTVL.

The chain uses TRBV19 and TRBJ1-5, with unresolved D. Germline CDR1 is LNHDA and CDR2 is SQIVND (reference sequence). V lost 0 bases and J 5 bases, leaving 11 bases between the germline ends. The CDR3 runs 15 residues. The CDR3 nucleotides are TGTGCCAGTAGTATAGATCTAACTGCATATCAGCCCCAGCATTTT. Residues: CASSIDLTAYQPQHF.

The chain employs TRBV5-8 and TRBJ2-5; 13 nucleotides match TRBD2. J gave up 1 base and V 4 bases, and 4 bases lay outside the gene matches. The CDR3 is 16 amino acids. The germline CDR1 and CDR2 sequences are SGHTS and YDEGEE. The CDR3 protein is CASSERLAGGQETQYF. The CDR3 bases are TGTGCCAGCAGCGAAAGACTAGCGGGGGGCCAAGAGACCCAGTACTTC.

CDR3 sequence (DNA): TGTGCCAGCAGCTTAGCCCCAAGCAGGGTATATGGCTACACCTTC. It specifies CASSLAPSRVYGYTF. V is TRBV7-9 and J is TRBJ1-2; tentatively, D is TRBD1 (5 bases). The V end was cut by 0 bases, the J end by 5 bases, with 13 bases between. Germline loops: CDR1 SEHNR, CDR2 FQNEAQ (reference sequence). This CDR3 has 15 residues.

The rearrangement joins TRBV2 to TRBJ1-1; D uncertain. Germline V gene data show CDR1 as SNHLY and CDR2 as FYNNEI. The CDR3 consists of 13 residues. Trimming took 6 bases from V and 1 from J, leaving 9 bases between them. CDR3 region: CASRQDWNTEAFF. In DNA, the CDR3 is TGTGCCAGCAGGCAGGATTGGAACACTGAAGCTTTCTTT. Combining the CDR3 with reference TRBV2 and TRBJ1-1 gives the whole variable domain EPEVTQTPSHQVTQMGQEVILRCVPISNHLYFYWYRQILGQKVEFLVSFYNNEISEKSEIFDDQFSVERPDGSNFTLKIRSTKLEDSAMYFCASRQDWNTEAFFGQGTRLTVV.

The chain is built from TRBV19 and TRBJ1-5; no clear D gene. This CDR3 is 12 amino acids long. CDR1 is LNHDA, CDR2 SQIVND, per germline (reference sequence). V was shortened by 7 bases and J by 2 bases, with 6 bases between the two germline ends. The CDR3 spells CASTSGNQPQHF. CDR3 DNA sequence: TGTGCCAGTACATCGGGCAATCAGCCCCAGCATTTT.

V gene TRBV18 combines with J gene TRBJ1-2, with a tentative D call TRBD1 (5 bases). In germline, CDR1 is KGHSH, CDR2 LQKENI. The CDR3 is 13 amino acids. Trimming left V 5 bases short and J 4 bases short, with 11 bases between. The CDR3 is CASSDGALYGYTF. The CDR3 DNA reads TGTGCCAGCTCAGATGGGGCACTCTATGGCTACACCTTC.

In this sample, this clone turned up a few times. The V call is TRBV7-9, the J call TRBJ1-2; D gene unclear. CDR1 SEHNR and CDR2 FQNEAQ come from the germline V gene (reference sequence). CDR3 length: 13 amino acids. V was cut by 1 base and J by 4 bases, with 7 bases left in between. The CDR3 nucleotides are TGTGCCAGCAGCTTAGAATCCCTCTATGGCTACACCTTC. Its protein is CASSLESLYGYTF.

The V and J genes are TRBV7-9 and TRBJ2-1, with D possibly matching TRBD1 (7 bases). The germline V gene has CDR1 SEHNR and CDR2 FQNEAQ (reference sequence). Trimming cost V 5 bases and J 4 bases, with 15 bases left between them. The CDR3 runs 15 residues. The CDR3 reads CASSIQGDFYNEQFF. The DNA of the CDR3 is TGTGCCAGCAGCATTCAGGGGGACTTTTACAATGAGCAGTTCTTC.

The chain carries TRBV6-1 and TRBJ1-1; D possibly corresponds to TRBD1 (6 bases). V shed 6 bases and J shed 4 bases, with 15 bases lying between them. This CDR3 is 14 amino acids long. Germline CDR1 reads MNHNS; CDR2 reads SASEGT. As DNA, the CDR3 is TGTGCCAGCAGGGACCAGGGGTTGGTCACTGAAGCTTTCTTT. It translates to CASRDQGLVTEAFF.